This entry describes one T cell receptor beta chain. These data are taken from a study of blood T cells in healthy people across ages. Together with a sample-barcoded 5' primer, a J-beta primer mix was included in a second PCR lasting roughly 6 to 12 cycles. Each CDR3 protein is one row after TCRdb ran MiXCR on the 5' RACE reads. The table includes some 780,000 distinct CDR3 sequences, around 50% detected once. In each sample, at least 6.5 million PBMCs were isolated. Trimming took 7 bases from V and 2 from J, leaving 10 bases between them. CDR1 is SQVTM and CDR2 is ANQGSEA in the germline V gene. This CDR3 has 12 residues.

The material sequenced was blood. The chain carries TRBV29-1 and TRBJ2-3, with D unclear. This sequence was found in a man aged 40-49 years in good health. CDR3 coding DNA: TGCAGCGCGTCGGGCGTCACAGATACGCAGTATTTT. Encoded protein: CSASGVTDTQYF.